This TCR beta chain was documented in a study of blood T cell repertoires in COVID-19. Across the study: Acute and convalescent COVID-19 specimens originated in the United States, Italy and Spain.

In the authors' methods: Reference gene primer amplification yielded estimated nucleated cell counts. Profiling relied on immunoSEQ multiplex PCR, and the TCRdb table lists in-frame clones only, not all of them. D and trimming come from the DNA, and the V and J calls and clone size come from that table. The data show 300,000 to 450,000 clones, roughly 90% seen once. In germline, CDR1 is MDHEN, CDR2 SYDVKM. V dropped 6 bases and J dropped 7; count of bases not matched to a gene: 4. The CDR3 is made up of 14 amino acids. The source material was PBMCs or T cells enriched from blood (not recorded which). The V call is TRBV28, the J call TRBJ1-6, with 9 bases aligning to TRBD1. This receptor was identified in a woman in her 30s who had been exposed to COVID-19. CDR3 protein: CASRTGGGNSPLHF. CDR3 bases: TGTGCCAGCAGGACAGGGGGAGGCAATTCACCCCTCCACTTT.